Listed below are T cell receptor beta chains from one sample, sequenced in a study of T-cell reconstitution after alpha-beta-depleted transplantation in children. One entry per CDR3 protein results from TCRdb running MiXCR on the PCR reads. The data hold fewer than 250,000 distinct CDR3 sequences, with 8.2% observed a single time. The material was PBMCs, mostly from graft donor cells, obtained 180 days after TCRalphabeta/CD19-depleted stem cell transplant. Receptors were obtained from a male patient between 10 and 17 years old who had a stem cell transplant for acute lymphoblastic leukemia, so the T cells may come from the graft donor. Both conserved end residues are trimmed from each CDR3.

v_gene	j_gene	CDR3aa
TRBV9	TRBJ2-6	ASNRAPINNVLT
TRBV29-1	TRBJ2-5	SVPETQY
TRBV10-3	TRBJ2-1	AISPGRRSSYNEQF
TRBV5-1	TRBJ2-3	ASSEGLAYSTDTQY
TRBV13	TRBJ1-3	ASSFGVGPGNTIY
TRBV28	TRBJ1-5	ASRPGDWDNQPQH
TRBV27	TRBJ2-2	ASSSPHSGGDTGELF
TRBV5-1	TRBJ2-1	ASSFENSYNEQF
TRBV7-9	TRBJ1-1	ASSPGAPNTEAF
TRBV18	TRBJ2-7	ASSPDRGSYEQY
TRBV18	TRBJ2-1	ASSPLPPGLANYNEQF
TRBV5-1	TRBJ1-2	ASSLVGVYGYT
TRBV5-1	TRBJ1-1	ASSSPGRNTEAF
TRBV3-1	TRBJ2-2	ASSHSRSGLASNTGELF
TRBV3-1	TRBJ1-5	ASSPAGVSNQPQH
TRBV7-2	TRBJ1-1	ASSLVRGRSTEAF
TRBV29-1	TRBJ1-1	SVISEGRLTGNTEAF
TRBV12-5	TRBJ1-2	ASGDDPTGTYGYT
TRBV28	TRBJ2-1	ASTPIRGGEQF
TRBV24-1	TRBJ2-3	ATSDRGLPDLGDTQY
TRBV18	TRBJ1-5	ASSPWGAYPQH
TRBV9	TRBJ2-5	ASSVALSARETQY
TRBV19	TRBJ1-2	ASRSRTGITYGYT
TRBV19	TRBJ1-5	ASSKVAERLGPQH